What follows describes a single T cell receptor (beta chain). Its cognate antigen is unknown. This record belongs to a study of T cell repertoires in cytomegalovirus infection. TCRdb recomputed calls from the reads with MiXCR, one row per CDR3 protein. The sample yields 830,000 or so distinct CDR3 sequences, over 25% seen once. From germline, CDR1 is SGHTA and CDR2 FQGNSA. Unmatched junction bases numbered 5, after V lost 9 bases and J lost 8 bases. The CDR3 length is 11 residues. Sequencing was performed on cultured CD8+ T cells from PBMCs, taken from culture after CMV antigen stimulation. The receptor was isolated from a human donor in good health (CMV status not recorded). Some clones in this sample may be carry-over from other donors' samples. J is TRBJ1-2 and V is TRBV7-2; the match to TRBD1 covers 8 bases. The CDR3 here is CARRAGGGYTF. The CDR3 DNA is TGTGCCAGAAGGGCAGGGGGCGGCTACACCTTC.